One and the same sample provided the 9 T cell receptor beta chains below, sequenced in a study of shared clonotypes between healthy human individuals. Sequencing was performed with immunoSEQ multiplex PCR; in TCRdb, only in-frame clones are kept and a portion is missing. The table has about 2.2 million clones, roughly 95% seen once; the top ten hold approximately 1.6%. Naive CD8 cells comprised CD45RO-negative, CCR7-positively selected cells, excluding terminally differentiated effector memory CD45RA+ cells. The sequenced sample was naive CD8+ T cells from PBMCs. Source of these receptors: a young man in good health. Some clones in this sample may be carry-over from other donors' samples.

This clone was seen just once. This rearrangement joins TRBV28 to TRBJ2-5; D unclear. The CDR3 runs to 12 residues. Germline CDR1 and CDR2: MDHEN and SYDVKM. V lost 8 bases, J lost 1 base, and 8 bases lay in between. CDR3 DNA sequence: TGTGCCAGCCTGGGGATCCAAGAGACCCAGTACTTC. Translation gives CASLGIQETQYF.

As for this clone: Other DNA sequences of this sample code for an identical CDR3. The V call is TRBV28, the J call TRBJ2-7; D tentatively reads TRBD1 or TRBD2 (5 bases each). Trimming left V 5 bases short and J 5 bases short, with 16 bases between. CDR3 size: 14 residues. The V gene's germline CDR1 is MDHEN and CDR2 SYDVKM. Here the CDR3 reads CASSPPGRVHEQYF. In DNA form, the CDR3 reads TGTGCCAGCAGTCCCCCGGGACGGGTCCACGAGCAGTACTTC.

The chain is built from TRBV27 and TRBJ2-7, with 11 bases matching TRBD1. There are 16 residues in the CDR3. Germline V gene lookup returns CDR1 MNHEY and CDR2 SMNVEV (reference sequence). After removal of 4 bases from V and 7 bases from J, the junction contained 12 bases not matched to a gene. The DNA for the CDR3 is TGTGCCAGCAGTTCGGTCGGGACAGGGGGAACCCGGGAGCAGTACTTC. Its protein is CASSSVGTGGTREQYF.

This CDR3 reads CASSHGASGGVTDTQYF. CDR3 bases: TGTGCCAGCAGCCATGGGGCTAGCGGGGGTGTGACAGATACGCAGTATTTT. The genes are TRBV7-8 and TRBJ2-3; 10 positions agree with TRBD2. J was trimmed by 3 bases and V by 5 bases; bases with no gene match: 11. The CDR3 is made up of 17 amino acids. Germline loops: CDR1 SGHVS, CDR2 FQNEAQ.

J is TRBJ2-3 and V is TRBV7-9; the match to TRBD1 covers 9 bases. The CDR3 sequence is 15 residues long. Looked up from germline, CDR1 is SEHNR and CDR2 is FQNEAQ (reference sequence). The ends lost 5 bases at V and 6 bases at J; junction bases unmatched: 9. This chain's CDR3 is CASSPTGTGKDTQYF. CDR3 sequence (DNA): TGTGCCAGCAGCCCCACCGGGACAGGGAAGGATACGCAGTATTTT.

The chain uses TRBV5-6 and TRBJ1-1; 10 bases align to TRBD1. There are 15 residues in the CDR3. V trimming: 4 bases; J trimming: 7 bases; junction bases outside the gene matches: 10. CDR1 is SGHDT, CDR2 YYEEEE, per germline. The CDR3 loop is CASSLTGTGESEAFF. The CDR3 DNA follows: TGTGCCAGCAGCCTAACGGGGACAGGGGAGAGTGAAGCTTTCTTT. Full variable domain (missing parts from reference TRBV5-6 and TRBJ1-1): DAGVTQSPTHLIKTRGQQVTLRCSPKSGHDTVSWYQQALGQGPQFIFQYYEEEERQRGNFPDRFSGHQFPNYSSELNVNALLLGDSALYLCASSLTGTGESEAFFGQGTRLTVV.

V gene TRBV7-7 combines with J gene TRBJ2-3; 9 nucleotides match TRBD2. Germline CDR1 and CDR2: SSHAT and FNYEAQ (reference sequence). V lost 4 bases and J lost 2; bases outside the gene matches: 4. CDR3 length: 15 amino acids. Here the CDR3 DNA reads TGTGCCAGCAGCTCGACTAGCGGACACACAGATACGCAGTATTTT. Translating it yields CASSSTSGHTDTQYF. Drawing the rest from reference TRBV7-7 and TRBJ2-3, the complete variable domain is GAGVSQSPRYKVTKRGQDVTLRCDPISSHATLYWYQQALGQGPEFLTYFNYEAQPDKSGLPSDRFSAERPEGSISTLTIQRTEQRDSAMYRCASSSTSGHTDTQYFGPGTRLTVL.

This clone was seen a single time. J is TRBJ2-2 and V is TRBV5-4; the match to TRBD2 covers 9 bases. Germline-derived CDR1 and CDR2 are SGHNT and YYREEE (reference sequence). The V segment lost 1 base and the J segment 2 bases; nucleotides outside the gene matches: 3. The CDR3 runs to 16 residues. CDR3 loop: CASSLSLAGNTGELFF. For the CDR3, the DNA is TGTGCCAGCAGCTTGAGTCTAGCGGGAAACACCGGGGAGCTGTTTTTT.

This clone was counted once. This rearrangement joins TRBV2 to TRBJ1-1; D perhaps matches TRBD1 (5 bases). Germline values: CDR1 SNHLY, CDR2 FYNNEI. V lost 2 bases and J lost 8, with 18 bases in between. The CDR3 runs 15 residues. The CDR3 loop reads CASSEFIGAAVEAFF. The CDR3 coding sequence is TGTGCCAGCAGTGAATTTATAGGGGCCGCGGTCGAAGCTTTCTTT. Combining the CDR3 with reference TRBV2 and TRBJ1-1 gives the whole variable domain EPEVTQTPSHQVTQMGQEVILRCVPISNHLYFYWYRQILGQKVEFLVSFYNNEISEKSEIFDDQFSVERPDGSNFTLKIRSTKLEDSAMYFCASSEFIGAAVEAFFGQGTRLTVV.